This T cell receptor (beta chain) was found in a study of identical twins. In this sample, this clonotype turned up many times. TCRdb itself ran the 5' RACE reads through MiXCR, one entry per CDR3 protein. The sample includes about 220,000 distinct CDR3 sequences, about 7.5% of them seen just once. V lost 5 bases to trimming and J lost 2 bases; unmatched junction nucleotides: 18. CDR3 length: 20 residues. CDR1 is SGHAT and CDR2 is FQNNGV in the germline V gene. The same data also went into a second study, on yellow fever vaccine responses in identical twins.

Specimen: memory (CD45RO+) T cells sorted from blood. The origin of this receptor is a woman aged 18-35 years in good health. The rearrangement joins TRBV11-2 to TRBJ2-3, with 11 nucleotides matching TRBD2. Here the CDR3 DNA reads TGTGCCAGCAGCAGCACGAGGGTTAGCGGGAGGGCCGCGGACACAGATACGCAGTATTTT. This translates into CASSSTRVSGRAADTDTQYF.